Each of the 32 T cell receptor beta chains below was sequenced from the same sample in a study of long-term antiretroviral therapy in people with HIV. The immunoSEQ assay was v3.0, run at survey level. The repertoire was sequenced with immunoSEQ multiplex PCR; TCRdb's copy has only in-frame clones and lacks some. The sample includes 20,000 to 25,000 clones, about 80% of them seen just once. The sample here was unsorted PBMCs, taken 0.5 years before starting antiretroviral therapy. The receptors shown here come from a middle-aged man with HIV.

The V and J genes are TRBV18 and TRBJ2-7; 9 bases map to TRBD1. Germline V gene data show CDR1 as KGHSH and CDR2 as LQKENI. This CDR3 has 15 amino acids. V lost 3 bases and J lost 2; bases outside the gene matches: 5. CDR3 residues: CASSPTGTGPYEQYF. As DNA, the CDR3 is TGTGCCAGCTCACCTACCGGGACAGGGCCCTACGAGCAGTACTTC.

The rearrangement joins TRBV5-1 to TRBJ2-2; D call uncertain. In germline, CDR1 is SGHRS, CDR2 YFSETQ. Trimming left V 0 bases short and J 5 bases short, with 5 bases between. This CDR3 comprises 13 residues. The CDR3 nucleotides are TGCGCCAGCAGCTTGGATGGGACCGGGGAGCTGTTTTTT. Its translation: CASSLDGTGELFF.

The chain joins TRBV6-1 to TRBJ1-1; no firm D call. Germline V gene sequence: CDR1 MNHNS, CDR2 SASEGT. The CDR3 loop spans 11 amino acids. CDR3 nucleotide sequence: TGTCTGTCCCGGCAGAACACTGAAGCTTTCTTT. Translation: CLSRQNTEAFF.

CDR3 protein: CASSPGTDQETQYF. CDR3 nucleotide sequence: TGTGCCAGCAGTCCCGGGACAGACCAAGAGACCCAGTACTTC. The chain employs TRBV7-2 and TRBJ2-5; TRBD1 agrees at 7 bases. Trimming took 6 bases from V and 0 from J; bases not matched to a gene: 4. The CDR3 is 14 residues long. Germline V gene data show CDR1 as SGHTA and CDR2 as FQGNSA.

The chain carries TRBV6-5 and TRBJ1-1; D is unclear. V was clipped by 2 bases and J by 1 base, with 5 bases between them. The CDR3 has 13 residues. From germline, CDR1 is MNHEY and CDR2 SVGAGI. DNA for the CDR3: TGTGCCAGCAGTTACGGGGAGAACACTGAAGCTTTCTTT. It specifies CASSYGENTEAFF.

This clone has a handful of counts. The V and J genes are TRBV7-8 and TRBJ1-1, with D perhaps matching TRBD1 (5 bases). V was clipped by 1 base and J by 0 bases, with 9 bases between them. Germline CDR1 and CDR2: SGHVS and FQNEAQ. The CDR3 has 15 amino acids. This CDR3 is CASSLGGVLNTEAFF. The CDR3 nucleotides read TGTGCCAGCAGCTTAGGGGGCGTCTTGAACACTGAAGCTTTCTTT.

CDR3 region: CASSKVADTNYGYTF. The CDR3 DNA is TGTGCCAGCAGCAAAGTGGCGGATACTAACTATGGCTACACCTTC. V gene TRBV21-1 combines with J gene TRBJ1-2. TRBV21-1 constitutes a pseudogene. The CDR3 covers 15 residues.

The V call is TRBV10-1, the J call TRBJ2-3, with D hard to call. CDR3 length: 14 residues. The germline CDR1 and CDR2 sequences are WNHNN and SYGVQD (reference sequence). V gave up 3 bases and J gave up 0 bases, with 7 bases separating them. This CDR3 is CASSDFMSTDTQYF. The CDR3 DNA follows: TGCGCCAGCAGTGACTTCATGAGCACAGATACGCAGTATTTT.

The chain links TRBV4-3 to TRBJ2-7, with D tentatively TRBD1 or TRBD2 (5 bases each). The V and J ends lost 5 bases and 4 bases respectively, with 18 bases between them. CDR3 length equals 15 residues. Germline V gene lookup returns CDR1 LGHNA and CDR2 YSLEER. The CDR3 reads CASSAWTGGRYEQYF. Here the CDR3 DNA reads TGCGCCAGCAGCGCATGGACTGGGGGACGATACGAGCAGTACTTC.

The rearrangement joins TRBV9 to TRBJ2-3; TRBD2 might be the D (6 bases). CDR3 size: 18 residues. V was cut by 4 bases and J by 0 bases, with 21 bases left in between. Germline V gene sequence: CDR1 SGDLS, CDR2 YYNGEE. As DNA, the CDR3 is TGTGCCAGCAGCTTCCGGGGAGGAGGGGACTCTAGCACAGATACGCAGTATTTT. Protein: CASSFRGGGDSSTDTQYF.

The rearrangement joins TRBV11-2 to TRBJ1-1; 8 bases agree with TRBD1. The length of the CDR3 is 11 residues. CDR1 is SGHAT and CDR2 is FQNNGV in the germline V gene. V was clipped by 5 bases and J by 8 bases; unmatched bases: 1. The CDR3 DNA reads TGTGCCAGCAGCAGGGACAGGGAAGCTTTCTTT. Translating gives CASSRDREAFF.

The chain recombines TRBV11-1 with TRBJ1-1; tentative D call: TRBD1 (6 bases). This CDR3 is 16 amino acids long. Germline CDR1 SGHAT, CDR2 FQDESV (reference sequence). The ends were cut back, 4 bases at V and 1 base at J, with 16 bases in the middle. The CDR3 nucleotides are TGTGCCAGCAGCTCTAAGGGGGGGACGAGGAACACTGAAGCTTTCTTT. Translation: CASSSKGGTRNTEAFF.

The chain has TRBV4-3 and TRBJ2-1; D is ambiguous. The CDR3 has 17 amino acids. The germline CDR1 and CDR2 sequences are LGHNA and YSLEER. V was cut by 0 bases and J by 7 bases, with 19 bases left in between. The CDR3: CASSQDFVGSVRNEQFF. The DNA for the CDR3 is TGCGCCAGCAGCCAAGACTTCGTTGGGTCAGTGCGGAATGAGCAGTTCTTC.

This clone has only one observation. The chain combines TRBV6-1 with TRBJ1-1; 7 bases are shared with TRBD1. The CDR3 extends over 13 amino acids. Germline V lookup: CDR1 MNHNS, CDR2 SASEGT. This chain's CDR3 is CASKDRRNTEAFF. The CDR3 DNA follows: TGTGCTTCAAAGGACAGGCGGAACACTGAAGCTTTCTTT.

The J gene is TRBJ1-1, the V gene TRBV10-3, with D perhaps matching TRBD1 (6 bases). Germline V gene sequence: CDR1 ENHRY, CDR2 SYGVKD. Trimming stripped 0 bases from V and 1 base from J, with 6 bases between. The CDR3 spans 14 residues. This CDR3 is CAISESGQNTEAFF. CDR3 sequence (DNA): TGTGCCATCAGTGAGTCGGGACAGAACACTGAAGCTTTCTTT.

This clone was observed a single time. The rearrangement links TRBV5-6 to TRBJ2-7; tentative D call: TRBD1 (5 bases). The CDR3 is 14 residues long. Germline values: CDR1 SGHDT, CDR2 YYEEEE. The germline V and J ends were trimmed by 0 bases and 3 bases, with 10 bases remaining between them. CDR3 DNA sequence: TGTGCCAGCAGCTTGGGTCAGGGAAGCTACGAGCAGTACTTC. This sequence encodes CASSLGQGSYEQYF.

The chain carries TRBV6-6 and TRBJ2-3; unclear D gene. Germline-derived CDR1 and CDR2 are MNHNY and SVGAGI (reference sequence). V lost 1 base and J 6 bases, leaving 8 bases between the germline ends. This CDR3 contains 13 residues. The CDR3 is CASSYYVGDTQYF. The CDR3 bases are TGTGCCAGCAGTTACTACGTGGGGGATACGCAGTATTTT.

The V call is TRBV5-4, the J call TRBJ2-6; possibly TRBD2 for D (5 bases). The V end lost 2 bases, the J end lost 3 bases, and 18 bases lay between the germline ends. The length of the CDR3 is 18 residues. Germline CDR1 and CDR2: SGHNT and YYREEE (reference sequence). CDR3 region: CASSFGQFGIGGANVLTF. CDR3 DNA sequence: TGTGCCAGCAGCTTTGGGCAGTTCGGGATCGGTGGGGCCAACGTCCTGACTTTC.

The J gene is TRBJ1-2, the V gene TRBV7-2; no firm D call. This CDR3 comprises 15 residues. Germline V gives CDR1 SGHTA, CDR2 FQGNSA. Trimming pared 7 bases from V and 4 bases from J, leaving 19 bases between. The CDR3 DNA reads TGTGCCAGCACCTCATACACCACCGCTCCCTATGGCTACACCTTC. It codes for CASTSYTTAPYGYTF.

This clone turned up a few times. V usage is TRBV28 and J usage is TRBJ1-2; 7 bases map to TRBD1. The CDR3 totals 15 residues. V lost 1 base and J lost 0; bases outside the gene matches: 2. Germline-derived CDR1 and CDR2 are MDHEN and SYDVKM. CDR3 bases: TGTGCCAGCAGTTTATTACAGGGGTCTAACTATGGCTACACCTTC. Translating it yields CASSLLQGSNYGYTF.

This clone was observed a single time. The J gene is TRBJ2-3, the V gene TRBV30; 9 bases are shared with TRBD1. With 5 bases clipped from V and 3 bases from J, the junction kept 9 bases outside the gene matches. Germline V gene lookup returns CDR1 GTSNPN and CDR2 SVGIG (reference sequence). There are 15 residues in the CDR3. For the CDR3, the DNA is TGTGCCTGGGATGTGACAGGGGGTATAACAGATACGCAGTATTTT. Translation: CAWDVTGGITDTQYF.

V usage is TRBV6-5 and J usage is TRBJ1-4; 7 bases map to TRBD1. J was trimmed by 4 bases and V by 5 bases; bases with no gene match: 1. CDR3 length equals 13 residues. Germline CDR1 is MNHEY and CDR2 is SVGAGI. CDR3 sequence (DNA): TGTGCCAGCAGTAGACAGGGTAATGAAAAACTGTTTTTT. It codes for CASSRQGNEKLFF.

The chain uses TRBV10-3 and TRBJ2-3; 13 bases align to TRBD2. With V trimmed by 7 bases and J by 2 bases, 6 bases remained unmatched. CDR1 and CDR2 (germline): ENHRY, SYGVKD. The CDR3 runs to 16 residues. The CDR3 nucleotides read TGTGCCATCAAGACTAGCGGGGGGCCATTCACAGATACGCAGTATTTT. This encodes CAIKTSGGPFTDTQYF.

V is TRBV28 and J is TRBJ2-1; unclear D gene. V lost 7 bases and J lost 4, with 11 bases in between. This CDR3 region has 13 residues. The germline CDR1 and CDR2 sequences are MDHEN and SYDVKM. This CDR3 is CASIEKGYNEQFF. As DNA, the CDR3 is TGTGCCAGCATTGAGAAGGGTTACAATGAGCAGTTCTTC.

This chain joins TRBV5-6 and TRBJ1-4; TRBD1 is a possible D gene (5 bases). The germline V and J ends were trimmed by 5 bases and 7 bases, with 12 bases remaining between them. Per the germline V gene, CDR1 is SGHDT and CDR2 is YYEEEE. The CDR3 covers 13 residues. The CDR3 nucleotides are TGTGCCAGCAGTTCTCAGGGCGGTGAAAAACTGTTTTTT. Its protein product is CASSSQGGEKLFF.

CDR3 residues: CASSGPSQGARGNTIYF. The CDR3 coding sequence is TGTGCCAGCAGCGGACCCTCACAGGGGGCGCGTGGAAACACCATATATTTT. This rearrangement joins TRBV9 to TRBJ1-3; TRBD1 agrees at 9 bases. The ends lost 3 bases at V and 3 bases at J; junction bases unmatched: 10. The length of the CDR3 is 17 residues. Germline CDR1 and CDR2: SGDLS and YYNGEE.

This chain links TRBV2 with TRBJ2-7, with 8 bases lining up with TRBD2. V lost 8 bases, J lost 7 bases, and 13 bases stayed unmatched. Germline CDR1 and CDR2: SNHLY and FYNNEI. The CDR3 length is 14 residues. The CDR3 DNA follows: TGTGCCAGCTCTGGACTAGCAGGTTTCGGGGAGCAGTACTTC. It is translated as CASSGLAGFGEQYF.

The CDR3, as DNA: TGTGCCAGCAGCTCCCCAGGGGGGACCCAGTACTTC. This translates into CASSSPGGTQYF. The V gene is TRBV7-2, the J gene TRBJ2-5; TRBD1 agrees at 7 bases. V lost 4 bases, J lost 7 bases, and 3 bases stayed unmatched. The V gene's germline CDR1 is SGHTA and CDR2 FQGNSA. This CDR3 has 12 residues.

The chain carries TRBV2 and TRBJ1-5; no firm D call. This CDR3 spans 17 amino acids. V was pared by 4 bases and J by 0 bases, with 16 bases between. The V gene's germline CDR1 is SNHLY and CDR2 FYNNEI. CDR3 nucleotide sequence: TGTGCCAGCAGTGTCAGTTCTGTCACCTCTAGCAATCAGCCCCAGCATTTT. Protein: CASSVSSVTSSNQPQHF. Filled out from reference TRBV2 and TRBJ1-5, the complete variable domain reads EPEVTQTPSHQVTQMGQEVILRCVPISNHLYFYWYRQILGQKVEFLVSFYNNEISEKSEIFDDQFSVERPDGSNFTLKIRSTKLEDSAMYFCASSVSSVTSSNQPQHFGDGTRLSIL.

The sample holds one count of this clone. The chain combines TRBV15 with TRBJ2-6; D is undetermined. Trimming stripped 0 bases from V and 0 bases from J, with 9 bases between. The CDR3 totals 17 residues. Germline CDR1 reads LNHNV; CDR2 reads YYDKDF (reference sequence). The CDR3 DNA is TGTGCCACCAGCAGAGAAGTCCGCTACTCTGGGGCCAACGTCCTGACTTTC. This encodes CATSREVRYSGANVLTF. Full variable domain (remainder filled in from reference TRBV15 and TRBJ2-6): DAMVIQNPRYQVTQFGKPVTLSCSQTLNHNVMYWYQQKSSQAPKLLFHYYDKDFNNEADTPDNFQSRRPNTSFCFLDIRSPGLGDTAMYLCATSREVRYSGANVLTFGAGSRLTVL.

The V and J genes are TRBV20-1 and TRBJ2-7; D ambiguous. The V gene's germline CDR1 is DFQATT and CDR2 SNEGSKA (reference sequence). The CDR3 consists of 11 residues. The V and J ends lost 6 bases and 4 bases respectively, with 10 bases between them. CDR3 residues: CSAADPYEQYF. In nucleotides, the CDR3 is TGCAGTGCCGCCGACCCATACGAGCAGTACTTC.

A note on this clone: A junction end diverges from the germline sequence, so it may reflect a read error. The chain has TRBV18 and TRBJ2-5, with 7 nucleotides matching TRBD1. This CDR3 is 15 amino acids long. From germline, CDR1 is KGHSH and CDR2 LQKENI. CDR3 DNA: TGTGCCAGCTCAACACCACAGGGGACCCAAGAGACCCAGTACTTC. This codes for CASSTPQGTQETQYF. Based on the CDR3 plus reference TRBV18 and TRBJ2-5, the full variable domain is NAGVMQNPRHLVRRRGQEARLRCSPMKGHSHVYWYRQLPEEGLKFMVYLQKENIIDESGMPKERFSAEFPKEGPSILRIQQVVRGDSAAYFCASSTPQGTQETQYFGPGTRLLVL.